The 28 T cell receptor beta chains below all came from one sample that was sequenced in a study of blood T cell repertoires in COVID-19. Measured with immunoSEQ multiplex PCR; TCRdb has only the in-frame clones, and not every one. This table holds about 120,000 clones, around 89% found once. The sample was peripheral blood. The source of these receptors is a woman in her fifties or sixties with COVID-19, enrolled during active disease.

The chain's CDR3 is CASTLDSYGYTF. The CDR3 region has the DNA TGTGCCAGCACTCTGGACAGCTATGGCTACACCTTC. This sequence joins TRBV25-1 and TRBJ1-2; D perhaps matches TRBD1 (6 bases). The CDR3 is 12 residues long. CDR1 is MGHDK and CDR2 is SYGVNS in the germline V gene. Trimming removed 7 bases from V and 4 bases from J, with 10 bases in between.

The chain employs TRBV5-1 and TRBJ2-1, with TRBD1 matching 7 bases. This CDR3 is 16 amino acids long. V shed 0 bases and J 6 bases; nucleotides not matched to a gene: 9. Looked up from germline, CDR1 is SGHRS and CDR2 is YFSETQ. Here the CDR3 reads CASSLADRVRGNEQFF. As DNA, the CDR3 is TGCGCCAGCAGCTTGGCCGACAGGGTTCGGGGCAATGAGCAGTTCTTC.

The J gene is TRBJ2-3, the V gene TRBV9, with 7 bases matching TRBD1. The J segment lost 2 bases and the V segment lost 1 base, leaving 4 bases of the junction unmatched. Germline CDR1 and CDR2: SGDLS and YYNGEE. This CDR3 spans 15 amino acids. The CDR3 DNA reads TGTGCCAGCAGCGTATCGGGACAGATCACAGATACGCAGTATTTT. It encodes CASSVSGQITDTQYF.

The J gene is TRBJ2-7, the V gene TRBV6-5; unclear D gene. Per the germline V gene, CDR1 is MNHEY and CDR2 is SVGAGI. Trimming shortened V by 2 bases and J by 6 bases, and 11 bases separated the two germline ends. This CDR3 has 13 amino acids. This CDR3 reads CASSYRDISEQYF. CDR3 sequence (DNA): TGTGCCAGCAGTTACAGAGACATCAGCGAGCAGTACTTC.

The gene calls are TRBV3-1 (or the pseudogene TRBV3-2) and TRBJ1-6; the D gene is possibly TRBD1 (5 bases). Trimming shortened V by 1 base and J by 4 bases, and 11 bases separated the two germline ends. The CDR3 runs to 16 residues. From germline, CDR1 is LGHDT and CDR2 YNNKEL (reference sequence). The CDR3 sequence: CASSQGKGIYNSPLHF. The CDR3 DNA is TGTGCCAGCAGCCAAGGAAAGGGGATTTATAATTCACCCCTCCACTTT.

CDR3 bases: TGTGCCAGCAGCACTACTAGCGGGGGGACGCAGTATTTT. This gives the protein CASSTTSGGTQYF. The chain employs TRBV7-3 and TRBJ2-3, with 12 bases identical to TRBD2. Germline trimming cut 5 bases from V and 9 bases from J; bases unmatched to any gene: 3. CDR1 is SGHTA, CDR2 FQGTGA, per germline. This CDR3 is built from 13 residues.

The rearrangement joins TRBV12-3 or TRBV12-4 to TRBJ1-4; D is ambiguous. The CDR3 runs 13 residues. V was shortened by 3 bases and J by 6 bases, with 8 bases between the two germline ends. CDR3 amino acids: CASSFNRYEKLFF. The DNA of the CDR3 is TGTGCCAGCAGTTTCAACAGATATGAAAAACTGTTTTTT.

The gene calls are TRBV7-3 and TRBJ2-7; 8 nucleotides match TRBD1. Unmatched junction bases numbered 1, after V lost 0 bases and J lost 0 bases. This CDR3 comprises 15 residues. CDR1 SGHTA and CDR2 FQGTGA come from the germline V gene. The DNA for the CDR3 is TGTGCCAGCAGCTTAACCGGACAGGGCTCCTACGAGCAGTACTTC. This gives the protein CASSLTGQGSYEQYF.

V usage is TRBV11-3 and J usage is TRBJ2-1; D might be TRBD2 (7 bases). V lost 5 bases, J lost 9 bases, and 17 bases lay in between. CDR3 length: 14 amino acids. Germline CDR1 is SGHNT and CDR2 is YENEEA. CDR3 in DNA: TGTGCCAGCAGCCCGATCGGGGGGCAAGGTGAGCAGTTCTTC. Protein sequence: CASSPIGGQGEQFF.

The V and J genes are TRBV27 and TRBJ2-1, with 9 bases matching TRBD1. Germline CDR1 is MNHEY and CDR2 is SMNVEV (reference sequence). Trimming removed 6 bases from V and 7 bases from J; junction bases left unmatched: 16. CDR3 length: 17 residues. In nucleotides, the CDR3 is TGTGCCAGCAGCCGAGTTATTGGGACAGGGTTTTCGAATGAGCAGTTCTTC. Protein product: CASSRVIGTGFSNEQFF.

CDR3 bases: TGTGCCAGCAGGGGGGACAGGGCCCAATACGAGCAGTACTTC. This translates into CASRGDRAQYEQYF. This chain connects TRBV2 to TRBJ2-7; 9 bases agree with TRBD1. Unmatched junction bases numbered 7, after V lost 6 bases and J lost 4 bases. CDR1 and CDR2 from the germline V gene are SNHLY and FYNNEI. CDR3 length equals 14 residues.

The V call is TRBV2, the J call TRBJ1-5; 7 positions match TRBD1. The germline CDR1 and CDR2 sequences are SNHLY and FYNNEI. The CDR3 sequence is 15 residues long. The junction had 7 bases not matched to a gene; V was cut back by 7 bases and J by 1 base. CDR3 in amino acids: CASTGQLVSNQPQHF. Here the CDR3 DNA reads TGTGCCAGCACGGGACAGCTAGTGAGCAATCAGCCCCAGCATTTT.

The CDR3 loop is CASSARVTDNSPLHF. The CDR3 DNA follows: TGTGCCAGCAGCGCGAGGGTTACCGATAATTCACCCCTCCACTTT. The chain recombines TRBV5-6 with TRBJ1-6; no clear D. In germline, CDR1 is SGHDT, CDR2 YYEEEE. CDR3 length: 15 amino acids. With 4 bases removed from V and 5 bases from J, the gap between germline ends came to 13 bases.

The chain uses TRBV7-6 and TRBJ1-1; the match to TRBD1 covers 10 bases. The CDR3 loop spans 16 amino acids. V trimming: 3 bases; J trimming: 0 bases; junction bases outside the gene matches: 4. The germline V gene has CDR1 SGHVS and CDR2 FNYEAQ. CDR3 bases: TGTGCCAGCAGCTTGGGGACAGGGGCACTGAACACTGAAGCTTTCTTT. This translates into CASSLGTGALNTEAFF.

The V and J genes are TRBV19 and TRBJ2-7; 10 bases map to TRBD1. This CDR3 is 15 amino acids long. The junction had 9 bases not matched to a gene; V was cut back by 6 bases and J by 4 bases. The germline V gene has CDR1 LNHDA and CDR2 SQIVND (reference sequence). CDR3 coding DNA: TGTGCCAGTAGCACTACCGGGACAGGGGAATACGAGCAGTACTTC. Translated: CASSTTGTGEYEQYF.

This chain uses TRBV19 with TRBJ2-6, with D perhaps matching TRBD2 (5 bases). The length of the CDR3 is 14 residues. CDR1 and CDR2 from the germline V gene are LNHDA and SQIVND (reference sequence). Trimming removed 6 bases from V and 4 bases from J, with 10 bases in between. CDR3 nucleotides: TGTGCCAGTAGGAGGGTATCCGGGGCCAACGTCCTGACTTTC. This encodes CASRRVSGANVLTF.

The rearrangement links TRBV4-1 to TRBJ2-3; TRBD2 matches 9 bases. Germline assignment: CDR1 MGHRA and CDR2 YSYEKL. The CDR3 totals 16 residues. Trimming cost V 1 base and J 5 bases; bases outside gene matches: 7. The CDR3, as DNA: TGCGCCAGCAGCCAAGCGGGCGGGGGGGCCGGAGATACGCAGTATTTT. Protein: CASSQAGGGAGDTQYF.

V usage is TRBV6-2 or TRBV6-3 and J usage is TRBJ2-7; D call uncertain. CDR1 and CDR2 from the germline V gene are MNHEY and SVGEGT. V shed 5 bases and J shed 12 bases, with 14 bases lying between them. There are 11 residues in the CDR3. The CDR3 bases are TGTGCCAGCAGTCAGAGCCTAGGCTGGTACTTC. This translates into CASSQSLGWYF.

Points on this clone: One junction end disagrees with the germline gene, perhaps due to a read error. The rearrangement joins TRBV12-3 or TRBV12-4 to TRBJ2-7, with TRBD1 matching 7 bases. This CDR3 is 11 amino acids long. The CDR3 spells CASSQGTVFWF. CDR3 DNA: TGTGCCAGCAGTCAAGGGACAGTTTTTTGGTTC.

J is TRBJ2-6 and V is TRBV15; no firm D call. Germline V gene sequence: CDR1 LNHNV, CDR2 YYDKDF (reference sequence). The CDR3 loop spans 14 amino acids. V was shortened by 0 bases and J by 5 bases, with 5 bases between the two germline ends. The CDR3 nucleotides read TGTGCCACCAGCAGAGACAGGTGGGCCAACGTCCTGACTTTC. Encoded protein: CATSRDRWANVLTF.

This rearrangement joins TRBV7-9 to TRBJ1-2, with 7 positions matching TRBD1. The trim removed 5 bases at V and 9 bases at J, leaving 9 bases unmatched. The CDR3 totals 13 residues. In germline, CDR1 is SEHNR, CDR2 FQNEAQ (reference sequence). As DNA, the CDR3 is TGTGCCAGCAGCGAACAGGGGAGTGCTAGCTACACCTTC. It is translated as CASSEQGSASYTF.

The V and J genes are TRBV10-2 and TRBJ2-3; 12 bases are shared with TRBD2. V lost 7 bases and J lost 0; bases outside the gene matches: 14. The CDR3 consists of 19 residues. Germline V gives CDR1 WSHSY, CDR2 SAAADI. The CDR3 protein is CASNTRTSGEFPSTDTQYF. In nucleotides, the CDR3 is TGCGCCAGCAACACCCGGACTAGCGGGGAATTCCCTAGCACAGATACGCAGTATTTT.

The rearrangement links TRBV7-2 to TRBJ1-5, with D possibly being TRBD1 (6 bases). Looked up from germline, CDR1 is SGHTA and CDR2 is FQGNSA. This CDR3 comprises 16 residues. V was pared by 1 base and J by 0 bases, with 10 bases between. Here the CDR3 DNA reads TGTGCCAGCAGCTTAGTTGGACAGTCTAGCAATCAGCCCCAGCATTTT. This codes for CASSLVGQSSNQPQHF.

The chain couples TRBV9 to TRBJ2-1, with 9 bases identical to TRBD2. J was trimmed by 4 bases and V by 2 bases; bases with no gene match: 4. CDR3 length: 15 residues. Per the germline V gene, CDR1 is SGDLS and CDR2 is YYNGEE. The CDR3 bases are TGTGCCAGCAGCGTCACCACTAGCGGGTACAATGAGCAGTTCTTC. This codes for CASSVTTSGYNEQFF.

The V gene is TRBV9, the J gene TRBJ1-5, with D unresolved. The V gene's germline CDR1 is SGDLS and CDR2 YYNGEE. V was shortened by 3 bases and J by 0 bases, with 13 bases between the two germline ends. The CDR3 spans 16 residues. CDR3 nucleotides: TGTGCCAGCAGCGGAGGTACGGGGAATAGCAATCAGCCCCAGCATTTT. Amino acid sequence: CASSGGTGNSNQPQHF.

V and J are TRBV19 and TRBJ1-2; D gene uncertain. This CDR3 has 14 residues. The germline gives CDR1 LNHDA, CDR2 SQIVND (reference sequence). V gave up 4 bases and J gave up 7 bases, with 16 bases separating them. The CDR3 region has the DNA TGTGCCAGTAGTACTGGGTCTGGAGTCTTTGGCTACACCTTC. This translates into CASSTGSGVFGYTF.

V is TRBV6-5 and J is TRBJ1-5; the D gene is possibly TRBD1 (5 bases). V lost 6 bases and J 6 bases, leaving 18 bases between the germline ends. Germline assignment: CDR1 MNHEY and CDR2 SVGAGI. CDR3 length: 15 residues. The CDR3 region is CASSQTGLKGQPQHF. In DNA, the CDR3 is TGTGCCAGCAGCCAAACAGGTTTGAAAGGTCAGCCCCAGCATTTT.

V usage is TRBV18 and J usage is TRBJ1-3; tentative D call: TRBD1 (6 bases). The CDR3 consists of 14 residues. V lost 3 bases and J 4 bases, leaving 10 bases between the germline ends. The germline V gene has CDR1 KGHSH and CDR2 LQKENI. DNA for the CDR3: TGTGCCAGCTCACCCGGGACAACCGGAAACACCATATATTTT. This encodes CASSPGTTGNTIYF.